The 30 T cell receptor beta chains below all came from one sample that was sequenced in a study of T-cell memory formation after mild COVID-19 (dated by TCRdb to the early 2020s). Libraries were built with 5' RACE. The run used an Illumina NovaSeq 6000. The public reads were quality trimmed at Q25 with fastp and then assembled into clones with MiXCR by TCRdb, keeping productive beta chains. Records with the same CDR3 protein are collapsed into one entry carrying the most frequent genes and DNA. For this sample there are roughly 49,000 distinct CDR3 sequences; 25% to 35% appear just once. The top ten constitute 40% to 50% of the sample. What was sequenced was PBMCs or a T cell subset sorted from them (not recorded which). The source of these receptors is a young man who had mild COVID-19 (a few samples of this study predate the infection). The sample titles of this study are shuffled in the database, so cell type and time point are left out; the donor was told from shared clones.

The V gene is TRBV6-2 or TRBV6-3, the J gene TRBJ2-1, with 9 bases lining up with TRBD2. The CDR3 covers 14 residues. The trim removed 5 bases at V and 9 bases at J, leaving 8 bases unmatched. Germline V CDR1 and CDR2: MNHEY, SVGEGT. The CDR3, as DNA: TGTGCCAGCAGTAGGGGCGGGGGGGCCCGTGAGCAGTTCTTC. Protein product: CASSRGGGAREQFF.

This rearrangement joins TRBV5-8 to TRBJ1-1, with 9 bases matching TRBD1. The CDR3 spans 16 residues. Unmatched junction bases numbered 11, after V lost 4 bases and J lost 4 bases. The germline V gene encodes CDR1 SGHTS and CDR2 YDEGEE. The CDR3 sequence: CASSPGQGWVGTEAFF. For the CDR3, the DNA is TGTGCCAGCAGCCCTGGACAGGGGTGGGTAGGCACTGAAGCTTTCTTT.

J is TRBJ2-2 and V is TRBV11-2, with D perhaps TRBD2 (6 bases). CDR1 and CDR2 (germline): SGHAT, FQNNGV. This CDR3 is 17 amino acids long. Trimming took off 4 bases at V and 5 bases at J, with 20 bases between the two ends. This chain's CDR3 is CASSWGRRVGRTGELFF. The CDR3 bases are TGTGCCAGCAGCTGGGGTCGCAGGGTAGGGAGGACCGGGGAGCTGTTTTTT.

Only a few counts were recorded for this clonotype. J is TRBJ2-1 and V is TRBV4-3, with TRBD2 identical over 10 bases. V gave up 0 bases and J gave up 9 bases; unmatched junction bases: 14. This CDR3 spans 18 amino acids. Germline CDR1 reads LGHNA; CDR2 reads YSLEER. DNA for the CDR3: TGCGCCAGCAGCCAAGATCGACAGCGGGGGGGCCATCCTGGTGAGCAGTTCTTC. Translated: CASSQDRQRGGHPGEQFF.

The chain joins TRBV9 to TRBJ2-3; D is possibly TRBD2 (6 bases). Trimming took off 3 bases at V and 1 base at J, with 18 bases between the two ends. This CDR3 is built from 17 residues. Germline-derived CDR1 and CDR2 are SGDLS and YYNGEE. CDR3 in DNA: TGTGCCAGCAGCGCACTCTTCTCGAGGGAGGGCACAGATACGCAGTATTTT. Translation gives CASSALFSREGTDTQYF.

This chain connects TRBV7-2 to TRBJ2-5, with TRBD2 matching 16 bases. V lost 5 bases to trimming and J lost 5 bases; unmatched junction nucleotides: 5. This CDR3 is 16 amino acids long. Germline V lookup: CDR1 SGHTA, CDR2 FQGNSA. The CDR3 region is CASSPGLAGGFETQYF. The CDR3 DNA follows: TGTGCCAGCAGCCCGGGACTAGCGGGGGGGTTTGAGACCCAGTACTTC.

The chain uses TRBV6-5 and TRBJ1-1; D is possibly TRBD1 (6 bases). This CDR3 is built from 12 residues. The germline CDR1 and CDR2 sequences are MNHEY and SVGAGI. V was shortened by 5 bases and J by 5 bases, with 9 bases between the two germline ends. The CDR3 loop reads CASSAGDTEAFF. In DNA, the CDR3 is TGTGCCAGCAGTGCAGGGGATACTGAAGCTTTCTTT.

This clonotype was counted only a few times. The CDR3: CASSQGGTGANVLTF. DNA for the CDR3: TGCGCCAGCAGCCAAGGAGGGACTGGGGCCAACGTCCTGACTTTC. This rearrangement joins TRBV4-3 to TRBJ2-6; perhaps TRBD2 as D (5 bases). The CDR3 sequence is 15 residues long. V lost 1 base and J 2 bases, leaving 6 bases between the germline ends. Germline assignment: CDR1 LGHNA and CDR2 YSLEER.

The chain has TRBV6-2 or TRBV6-3 and TRBJ2-1; 10 bases are a match to TRBD1. The J segment lost 6 bases and the V segment lost 2 bases, leaving 4 bases of the junction unmatched. The germline gives CDR1 MNHEY, CDR2 SVGEGT. The CDR3 contains 15 residues. The CDR3 coding sequence is TGTGCCAGCAGTTACAGCGGGACAGGGGTCAATGAGCAGTTCTTC. It codes for CASSYSGTGVNEQFF.

This clonotype was detected only a few times. The chain uses TRBV2 and TRBJ2-5; TRBD1 matches 10 bases. The germline V gene encodes CDR1 SNHLY and CDR2 FYNNEI. CDR3 length equals 14 residues. V gave up 8 bases and J gave up 5 bases; unmatched junction bases: 8. The CDR3: CASPGTGARETQYF. CDR3 DNA: TGTGCCAGCCCCGGGACAGGGGCAAGGGAGACCCAGTACTTC.

This clonotype was seen ten or more times. The chain carries TRBV20-1 and TRBJ2-5; TRBD1 is a possible D gene (5 bases). The ends were cut back, 2 bases at V and 9 bases at J, with 19 bases in the middle. CDR1 is DFQATT, CDR2 SNEGSKA, per germline (reference sequence). This CDR3 comprises 14 residues. CDR3 DNA: TGCAGTGCTAGATCGGTCACGGACAAGGGCCCCCAGTACTTC. It encodes CSARSVTDKGPQYF.

This CDR3 is CASSQEGGLAYNEQFF. The CDR3, as DNA: TGTGCCAGCAGCCAAGAAGGTGGGCTCGCCTACAATGAGCAGTTCTTC. This chain joins TRBV4-2 and TRBJ2-1; D unclear. The CDR3 runs 16 residues. V was cut by 0 bases and J by 2 bases, with 11 bases left in between. CDR1 LGHNA and CDR2 YNFKEQ come from the germline V gene.

The gene calls are TRBV7-9 and TRBJ2-5, with a possible D match to TRBD1 (5 bases). The germline V and J ends were trimmed by 6 bases and 2 bases, with 13 bases remaining between them. Germline CDR1 is SEHNR and CDR2 is FQNEAQ (reference sequence). The CDR3 contains 14 residues. The CDR3 loop reads CASSWKGVQETQYF. As DNA, the CDR3 is TGTGCCAGCAGTTGGAAAGGGGTGCAAGAGACCCAGTACTTC. The entire variable domain, with the rest obtained from reference TRBV7-9 and TRBJ2-5, is as follows: DTGVSQNPRHKITKRGQNVTFRCDPISEHNRLYWYRQTLGQGPEFLTYFQNEAQLEKSRLLSDRFSAERPKGSFSTLEIQRTEQGDSAMYLCASSWKGVQETQYFGPGTRLLVL.

J is TRBJ2-2 and V is TRBV5-1; a weak D match, TRBD2 (6 bases). Trimming left V 1 base short and J 3 bases short, with 7 bases between. The length of the CDR3 is 14 residues. The germline gives CDR1 SGHRS, CDR2 YFSETQ. In DNA, the CDR3 is TGCGCCAGCAGCTTGTGGGACTACACCGGGGAGCTGTTTTTT. It specifies CASSLWDYTGELFF.

The rearrangement joins TRBV29-1 to TRBJ2-3, with no clear D. CDR1 and CDR2 from the germline V gene are SQVTM and ANQGSEA. The V gene lost 1 base and the J gene lost 1 base, with 9 bases spanning the gap. CDR3 length equals 14 residues. CDR3 amino acids: CSVEGLDGTDTQYF. In DNA form, the CDR3 reads TGCAGCGTTGAAGGTTTGGACGGCACAGATACGCAGTATTTT.

The V and J genes are TRBV7-2 and TRBJ2-3; 9 bases fit TRBD2. V gave up 1 base and J gave up 4 bases; unmatched junction bases: 6. The CDR3 runs to 16 residues. Per germline, CDR1 SGHTA and CDR2 FQGNSA. CDR3 nucleotides: TGTGCCAGCAGCTTAGTAGGTAGCGGGGGCGCAGATACGCAGTATTTT. Its translation: CASSLVGSGGADTQYF.

The table lists this clonotype with many counts. This rearrangement joins TRBV28 to TRBJ2-5; D is possibly TRBD2 (5 bases). Germline V CDR1 and CDR2: MDHEN, SYDVKM. V gave up 5 bases and J gave up 10 bases, with 14 bases separating them. CDR3 length: 12 residues. CDR3 region: CASSPSGPHQYF. The DNA for the CDR3 is TGTGCCAGCAGTCCGAGCGGACCACACCAGTACTTC.

The chain links TRBV7-9 to TRBJ2-6; TRBD1 aligns across 7 bases. The V segment lost 5 bases and the J segment 0 bases; nucleotides outside the gene matches: 10. The CDR3 is 18 residues long. Germline CDR1 reads SEHNR; CDR2 reads FQNEAQ (reference sequence). CDR3 protein: CASSPSGTAFSGANVLTF. Written as DNA, the CDR3 is TGTGCCAGCAGCCCCTCCGGGACAGCCTTCTCTGGGGCCAACGTCCTGACTTTC.

This clonotype showed up just a few times. J is TRBJ2-2 and V is TRBV9; D remains unclear. Trimming removed 3 bases at V and 3 bases at J, with 6 bases between. The CDR3 covers 13 residues. Germline CDR1 SGDLS, CDR2 YYNGEE. CDR3 coding DNA: TGTGCCAGCAGCGGTCGGGACACCGGGGAGCTGTTTTTT. Its translation: CASSGRDTGELFF.

The V call is TRBV5-6, the J call TRBJ2-4, with no clear D. The CDR3 is 12 amino acids. With 0 bases removed from V and 9 bases from J, the gap between germline ends came to 7 bases. CDR1 and CDR2 from the germline V gene are SGHDT and YYEEEE. The CDR3 nucleotides read TGTGCCAGCAGCTTGGCCGTTTCCATTCAGTACTTC. This encodes CASSLAVSIQYF.

This clonotype was seen many times. The chain is built from TRBV7-8 and TRBJ1-2; 7 bases are shared with TRBD1. The germline CDR1 and CDR2 sequences are SGHVS and FQNEAQ. With V trimmed by 5 bases and J by 10 bases, 4 bases remained unmatched. The CDR3 sequence is 11 residues long. CDR3 nucleotide sequence: TGTGCCAGCAGCGGGACAGCGGCCTACACCTTC. This encodes CASSGTAAYTF. Variable domain in full (rest from reference TRBV7-8 and TRBJ1-2): GAGVSQSPRYKVAKRGQDVALRCDPISGHVSLFWYQQALGQGPEFLTYFQNEAQLDKSGLPSDRFFAERPEGSVSTLKIQRTQQEDSAVYLCASSGTAAYTFGSGTRLTVV.

This chain links TRBV5-5 with TRBJ1-1; unclear D gene. The CDR3 contains 13 residues. The germline CDR1 and CDR2 sequences are SGHKS and YYEKEE (reference sequence). V lost 9 bases to trimming and J lost 4 bases, with 16 bases between them. The CDR3 spells CATSFWVGTEAFF. The CDR3 DNA reads TGTGCCACAAGTTTCTGGGTGGGCACTGAAGCTTTCTTT. Drawing the rest from reference TRBV5-5 and TRBJ1-1, the complete variable domain is DAGVTQSPTHLIKTRGQQVTLRCSPISGHKSVSWYQQVLGQGPQFIFQYYEKEERGRGNFPDRFSARQFPNYSSELNVNALLLGDSALYLCATSFWVGTEAFFGQGTRLTVV.

This clonotype was observed many times. The chain couples TRBV7-9 to TRBJ2-1, with a tentative D call TRBD2 (6 bases). The CDR3 spans 16 residues. The V gene's germline CDR1 is SEHNR and CDR2 FQNEAQ (reference sequence). Trimming took 5 bases from V and 1 from J, leaving 15 bases between them. The CDR3, as DNA: TGTGCCAGCAGCCCTGATGACGGGAGATCCTACAATGAGCAGTTCTTC. Translation: CASSPDDGRSYNEQFF.

The V call is TRBV6-1, the J call TRBJ1-4; D gene uncertain. CDR1 MNHNS and CDR2 SASEGT come from the germline V gene. This CDR3 spans 15 amino acids. V lost 2 bases to trimming and J lost 4 bases, with 11 bases between them. CDR3 sequence: CASSEWSDVNEKLFF. Here the CDR3 DNA reads TGTGCCAGCAGTGAATGGTCGGACGTTAATGAAAAACTGTTTTTT.

The V call is TRBV30, the J call TRBJ2-3, with D possibly being TRBD1 (5 bases). There are 15 residues in the CDR3. Germline CDR1 and CDR2: GTSNPN and SVGIG (reference sequence). Trimming took 4 bases from V and 2 from J, leaving 16 bases between them. CDR3 nucleotides: TGTGCCTGGACCACCCAGGGATTCGACACAGATACGCAGTATTTT. Its protein is CAWTTQGFDTDTQYF.

This clonotype was seen only once. The chain carries TRBV4-3 and TRBJ1-5, with D possibly TRBD1 on 6 matching bases. The CDR3 spans 14 residues. The V gene lost 0 bases and the J gene lost 9 bases, with 12 bases spanning the gap. CDR1 is LGHNA and CDR2 is YSLEER in the germline V gene. The CDR3 region has the DNA TGCGCCAGCAGCCAAGATAGGGGGACCCCGCCCCAGCATTTT. This encodes CASSQDRGTPPQHF.

Sample share makes this clonotype medium-sized (0.01 to 0.1%). J is TRBJ2-7 and V is TRBV6-2 or TRBV6-3; 11 bases match TRBD1. V lost 0 bases and J lost 3; bases outside the gene matches: 1. The CDR3 is made up of 15 amino acids. CDR1 is MNHEY, CDR2 SVGEGT, per germline. This CDR3 reads CASSYSGTGGYEQYV. The CDR3 DNA is TGTGCCAGCAGTTACTCCGGGACAGGGGGCTACGAGCAGTACGTC.

The rearrangement uses TRBV29-1 and TRBJ2-3; D might be TRBD2 (5 bases). The CDR3 extends over 18 amino acids. Between the trimmed V and J ends, which lost 4 bases and 3 bases, there was a span of 26 bases. The V gene's germline CDR1 is SQVTM and CDR2 ANQGSEA. The CDR3 DNA follows: TGCAGCGTTGTATATATCCGCGGTCGGGGAAGGCGGACAGATACGCAGTATTTT. This gives the protein CSVVYIRGRGRRTDTQYF.

V gene TRBV7-6 combines with J gene TRBJ2-1, with TRBD1 identical over 7 bases. J lost 9 bases, V lost 4 bases, and 3 bases had no gene match. The CDR3 totals 12 residues. Germline loops: CDR1 SGHVS, CDR2 FNYEAQ. This chain's CDR3 is CASSSTGSEQFF. The CDR3 nucleotides read TGTGCCAGCAGCTCGACAGGGAGTGAGCAGTTCTTC.

This clonotype was observed a few times. The rearrangement joins TRBV11-3 to TRBJ2-1, with 7 bases matching TRBD2. The CDR3 spans 13 residues. J lost 8 bases, V lost 2 bases, and 3 bases had no gene match. Germline V gene sequence: CDR1 SGHNT, CDR2 YENEEA. The chain's CDR3 is CASSLRGVDEQFF. The CDR3, as DNA: TGTGCCAGCAGCTTACGGGGGGTCGATGAGCAGTTCTTC.